The 25 T cell receptor beta chains below come from one sample, sequenced in a study of T cell responses to AZD1222 COVID-19 vaccine (dated by TCRdb to 2020 to 2022). Receptor libraries were prepared by the immunoSEQ multiplex PCR assay. TCRdb carries this immuneACCESS record with in-frame sequences only. Its versions omit some clonotypes, under half of them owing to an unresolved V gene in the studies checked, with the rest unexplained. This sample comprises about 140,000 clones, roughly 91% of them detected only once. Clones ranked in the top ten supply about 6% of the sample. The time point label for this specimen denotes: about 28 days (+/-7) after the second vaccine dose. This specimen consisted of peripheral blood, obtained 28 days after the second AZD1222 dose. The receptors here all came from an adult who received the AZD1222 COVID-19 vaccine.

The chain carries TRBV12-3 or TRBV12-4 and TRBJ1-2; D not resolved. This CDR3 spans 12 amino acids. The ends were cut back, 5 bases at V and 8 bases at J, with 12 bases in the middle. The CDR3 region is CASSRTGFGYTF. CDR3 coding DNA: TGTGCCAGCAGTAGGACTGGATTCGGCTACACCTTC.

This chain connects TRBV28 to TRBJ2-7, with 11 bases that match TRBD2. V lost 5 bases and J lost 2; bases outside the gene matches: 5. Germline V CDR1 and CDR2: MDHEN, SYDVKM. This CDR3 has 15 residues. CDR3 region: CASSPPSGGPYEQYF. CDR3 in DNA: TGTGCCAGCAGTCCCCCTAGCGGGGGGCCCTACGAGCAGTACTTC.

Written as DNA, the CDR3 is TGTGCCAGTAGCATGGGACAGAAGAACACTGAAGCTTTCTTT. Translating gives CASSMGQKNTEAFF. The chain has TRBV19 and TRBJ1-1; 7 bases line up with TRBD1. The germline CDR1 and CDR2 sequences are LNHDA and SQIVND (reference sequence). Trimming took 6 bases from V and 1 from J; bases not matched to a gene: 5. This CDR3 is built from 14 residues.

CDR3 in amino acids: CASSAGGSATNEKLFF. Here the CDR3 DNA reads TGTGCCAGTAGCGCAGGGGGGTCTGCAACTAATGAAAAACTGTTTTTT. This chain connects TRBV19 to TRBJ1-4; 7 nucleotides match TRBD1. This CDR3 is 16 amino acids long. Trimming cost V 6 bases and J 0 bases; bases outside gene matches: 7. Germline V gene lookup returns CDR1 LNHDA and CDR2 SQIVND (reference sequence).

V usage is TRBV29-1 and J usage is TRBJ1-4; D not resolved. CDR1 and CDR2 (germline): SQVTM, ANQGSEA. This CDR3 region has 13 residues. Trimming left V 8 bases short and J 7 bases short, with 17 bases between. Here the CDR3 reads CSTADHSGEKLFF. DNA of the CDR3: TGCAGCACAGCCGACCATTCGGGTGAAAAACTGTTTTTT.

The chain joins TRBV6-4 to TRBJ1-2; 7 nucleotides agree with TRBD1. Germline V gene sequence: CDR1 MRHNA, CDR2 SNTAGT. CDR3 length: 14 amino acids. V gave up 0 bases and J gave up 7 bases; unmatched junction bases: 5. In DNA, the CDR3 is TGTGCCAGCAGTGACTCGACAGGGTCGACTGGCTACACCTTC. This codes for CASSDSTGSTGYTF.

The rearrangement uses TRBV10-3 and TRBJ1-2; 7 positions agree with TRBD1. The CDR3 has 14 amino acids. The J segment lost 7 bases and the V segment lost 4 bases, leaving 9 bases of the junction unmatched. From germline, CDR1 is ENHRY and CDR2 SYGVKD. CDR3 loop: CAISAQGGGGGYTF. The DNA of the CDR3 is TGTGCCATCAGTGCCCAGGGAGGGGGCGGTGGCTACACCTTC.

The rearrangement joins TRBV7-2 to TRBJ2-7; TRBD2 matches at 8 bases. Germline CDR1 SGHTA, CDR2 FQGNSA. V shed 4 bases and J 4 bases; nucleotides not matched to a gene: 6. The CDR3 is 14 residues long. The CDR3, as DNA: TGTGCCAGCAGCTCCACTAGCGGTTGGTACGAGCAGTACTTC. Its translation is CASSSTSGWYEQYF.

CDR3 sequence (DNA): TGTGCCAGCAGCGTAGTCGACAGGGGGCTGGGTGAAGCTTTCTTT. Amino acid sequence: CASSVVDRGLGEAFF. This chain joins TRBV9 and TRBJ1-1; 10 positions match TRBD1. Germline V gene data show CDR1 as SGDLS and CDR2 as YYNGEE. The CDR3 is made up of 15 amino acids. J gave up 7 bases and V 0 bases, and 6 bases lay outside the gene matches. Using reference TRBV9 and TRBJ1-1 for the parts outside the CDR3, the full variable domain is DSGVTQTPKHLITATGQRVTLRCSPRSGDLSVYWYQQSLDQGLQFLIQYYNGEERAKGNILERFSAQQFPDLHSELNLSSLELGDSALYFCASSVVDRGLGEAFFGQGTRLTVV.

The chain carries TRBV11-2 and TRBJ1-3; D not certain. The CDR3 length is 17 residues. Between the trimmed V and J ends, which lost 0 bases and 2 bases, there was a span of 14 bases. Germline loops: CDR1 SGHAT, CDR2 FQNNGV. CDR3 coding DNA: TGTGCCAGCAGCTTAGATTACGGCCGCCTCGCTGGAAACACCATATATTTT. Translating gives CASSLDYGRLAGNTIYF.

The CDR3 nucleotides read TGTGCCAGCAGTGCCCGGGACAGGAGGAACACTGAAGCTTTCTTT. Protein sequence: CASSARDRRNTEAFF. V usage is TRBV6-2 or TRBV6-3 and J usage is TRBJ1-1, with 8 bases fitting TRBD1. This CDR3 is built from 15 residues. J gave up 1 base and V 5 bases, and 6 bases lay outside the gene matches. CDR1 MNHEY and CDR2 SVGEGT come from the germline V gene.

The chain uses TRBV5-8 and TRBJ2-3; 8 bases match TRBD1. J was trimmed by 4 bases and V by 4 bases; bases with no gene match: 8. Germline values: CDR1 SGHTS, CDR2 YDEGEE. The CDR3 totals 15 residues. The CDR3 protein is CASSTGQEHADTQYF. The CDR3 DNA is TGTGCCAGCAGCACGGGACAGGAACATGCAGATACGCAGTATTTT.

V and J are TRBV29-1 and TRBJ1-4; no reliable D call. The V end lost 4 bases, the J end lost 3 bases, and 15 bases lay between the germline ends. The CDR3 is 15 residues long. CDR1 SQVTM and CDR2 ANQGSEA come from the germline V gene. The CDR3 bases are TGCAGCGTTGTTCTGCGGGCGCGGGCTAATGAAAAACTGTTTTTT. This gives the protein CSVVLRARANEKLFF.

The sample holds one count of this clone. This chain links TRBV4-1 with TRBJ1-2; 11 bases agree with TRBD1. CDR1 MGHRA and CDR2 YSYEKL come from the germline V gene. The CDR3 is made up of 17 amino acids. J lost 4 bases, V lost 2 bases, and 9 bases had no gene match. The CDR3: CASSQFGQGAGGYGYTF. The CDR3, as DNA: TGCGCCAGCAGCCAATTCGGACAGGGGGCAGGAGGCTATGGCTACACCTTC.

This rearrangement joins TRBV28 to TRBJ1-3, with 8 bases that match TRBD1. The CDR3 runs 14 residues. Trimming cost V 9 bases and J 2 bases; bases outside gene matches: 6. Germline V gene sequence: CDR1 MDHEN, CDR2 SYDVKM. DNA for the CDR3: TGTGCCAGTTATCGGACAGGGCCTGGAAACACCATATATTTT. This sequence encodes CASYRTGPGNTIYF.

This clone was observed a single time. J is TRBJ1-5 and V is TRBV3-1 (or the pseudogene TRBV3-2); D is unresolved. Germline CDR1 and CDR2: LGHDT and YNNKEL (reference sequence). Trimming shortened V by 2 bases and J by 0 bases, and 5 bases separated the two germline ends. The CDR3 length is 14 residues. The CDR3 is CASSQWYSNQPQHF. The CDR3 nucleotides read TGTGCCAGCAGCCAATGGTATAGCAATCAGCCCCAGCATTTT.

The rearrangement uses TRBV3-1 (or the pseudogene TRBV3-2) and TRBJ1-2, with D hard to call. V dropped 4 bases and J dropped 8 bases, with 17 bases sitting between them. CDR1 LGHDT and CDR2 YNNKEL come from the germline V gene (reference sequence). The CDR3 length is 14 residues. In nucleotides, the CDR3 is TGTGCCAGCAGCCTACAATCATTTCTCGGGGGCTACACCTTC. Its protein product is CASSLQSFLGGYTF.

V gene TRBV20-1 combines with J gene TRBJ2-3; D not certain. The CDR3 is 11 residues long. Between the trimmed V and J ends, which lost 6 bases and 2 bases, there was a span of 6 bases. Germline loops: CDR1 DFQATT, CDR2 SNEGSKA (reference sequence). Written as DNA, the CDR3 is TGCAGTGCCAAGGACACAGATACGCAGTATTTT. Its protein is CSAKDTDTQYF.

The chain carries TRBV7-2 and TRBJ2-5, with D possibly TRBD1 on 7 matching bases. The CDR3 loop spans 17 amino acids. The V end was cut by 5 bases, the J end by 1 base, with 20 bases between. Germline V gene sequence: CDR1 SGHTA, CDR2 FQGNSA. The CDR3 DNA reads TGTGCCAGCAGCCCCCCATCTCGGCGGGACAGCCAAGAGACCCAGTACTTC. Translation gives CASSPPSRRDSQETQYF.

This clone was observed once. The chain joins TRBV6-5 to TRBJ2-7, with D possibly TRBD1 on 6 matching bases. The CDR3 is 15 residues long. CDR1 MNHEY and CDR2 SVGAGI come from the germline V gene. The germline V and J ends were trimmed by 0 bases and 0 bases, with 9 bases remaining between them. The CDR3 region has the DNA TGTGCCAGCAGTTACTCCGGACAGAGCTCCTACGAGCAGTACTTC. It codes for CASSYSGQSSYEQYF.

J is TRBJ1-5 and V is TRBV19; TRBD1 matches at 11 bases. Trimming removed 6 bases from V and 3 bases from J; junction bases left unmatched: 10. The CDR3 loop spans 17 amino acids. Per germline, CDR1 LNHDA and CDR2 SQIVND (reference sequence). In DNA, the CDR3 is TGTGCCAGTAGCGCTGGACAGGGGGCGGCTAACAATCAGCCCCAGCATTTT. This codes for CASSAGQGAANNQPQHF.

This chain connects TRBV28 to TRBJ1-1; D is unclear. V lost 6 bases and J 3 bases, leaving 14 bases between the germline ends. The CDR3 covers 14 residues. Germline V lookup: CDR1 MDHEN, CDR2 SYDVKM. The CDR3 sequence: CASRGWEVDTEAFF. CDR3 bases: TGTGCCAGCAGGGGTTGGGAGGTGGACACTGAAGCTTTCTTT.

The chain joins TRBV19 to TRBJ2-3, with D unresolved. The CDR3 consists of 14 residues. Germline values: CDR1 LNHDA, CDR2 SQIVND (reference sequence). Trimming took off 0 bases at V and 0 bases at J, with 4 bases between the two ends. CDR3: CASSIDLSTDTQYF. The CDR3 bases are TGTGCCAGTAGTATAGATCTCAGCACAGATACGCAGTATTTT.

The rearrangement joins TRBV18 to TRBJ1-6, with 7 bases that match TRBD1. Germline CDR1 KGHSH, CDR2 LQKENI. J gave up 4 bases and V 5 bases, and 5 bases lay outside the gene matches. The CDR3 spans 15 residues. The CDR3 reads CASSRWDRYNSPLHF. Written as DNA, the CDR3 is TGTGCCAGCTCAAGATGGGACAGATATAATTCACCCCTCCACTTT. Using reference TRBV18 and TRBJ1-6 for the parts outside the CDR3, the full variable domain is NAGVMQNPRHLVRRRGQEARLRCSPMKGHSHVYWYRQLPEEGLKFMVYLQKENIIDESGMPKERFSAEFPKEGPSILRIQQVVRGDSAAYFCASSRWDRYNSPLHFGNGTRLTVT.

The chain is built from TRBV28 and TRBJ2-7, with a weak D call TRBD1 (5 bases). This CDR3 comprises 15 residues. Trimming cost V 5 bases and J 0 bases, with 14 bases left between them. Germline lookup yields CDR1 MDHEN and CDR2 SYDVKM. CDR3 nucleotides: TGTGCCAGCAGTCCACCAACACAGGCCTCCTACGAGCAGTACTTC. Translation: CASSPPTQASYEQYF.